This entry lists 32 T cell receptor beta chains sequenced from one sample in a study of T cell repertoires in cytomegalovirus infection. What these receptors recognize is not known. TCRdb analysed the reads with MiXCR anew, one entry per CDR3 protein. The sample includes tens of thousands of distinct CDR3 sequences, about 19% of them seen just once. The sample here was CD8+ T cells from cultured PBMCs, taken from culture after CMV antigen stimulation. Every receptor here comes from a human donor in good health (CMV status not recorded). Some clones in this sample may be carry-over from other donors' samples.

This clonotype occurred many times. V usage is TRBV7-2 and J usage is TRBJ2-7; D ambiguous. The CDR3 totals 12 residues. The germline CDR1 and CDR2 sequences are SGHTA and FQGNSA. V shed 4 bases and J shed 5 bases, with 9 bases lying between them. CDR3 DNA: TGTGCCAGCAGCTATCCAGGTAACGAGCAGTACTTC. Protein sequence: CASSYPGNEQYF.

The chain joins TRBV7-2 to TRBJ2-7; 7 positions agree with TRBD1. The germline gives CDR1 SGHTA, CDR2 FQGNSA. This CDR3 has 15 residues. Trimming removed 4 bases from V and 2 bases from J; junction bases left unmatched: 8. The CDR3 loop reads CASSSGQATTYEQYF. The CDR3 DNA is TGTGCCAGCAGCTCCGGACAGGCGACAACCTACGAGCAGTACTTC.

This clonotype was seen many times. J is TRBJ1-2 and V is TRBV7-9; the D is unclear. Trimming took 0 bases from V and 2 from J, leaving 7 bases between them. The CDR3 extends over 14 amino acids. Per germline, CDR1 SEHNR and CDR2 FQNEAQ (reference sequence). CDR3 in amino acids: CASSLAGSNYGYTF. CDR3 DNA: TGTGCCAGCAGCTTAGCGGGGTCGAACTATGGCTACACCTTC. The whole variable domain, remainder taken from reference TRBV7-9 and TRBJ1-2, is DTGVSQNPRHKITKRGQNVTFRCDPISEHNRLYWYRQTLGQGPEFLTYFQNEAQLEKSRLLSDRFSAERPKGSFSTLEIQRTEQGDSAMYLCASSLAGSNYGYTFGSGTRLTVV.

The rearrangement links TRBV27 to TRBJ2-5; TRBD2 aligns across 11 bases. The V gene end was trimmed by 2 bases and the J gene end by 5 bases; junction bases not matched to a gene: 4. CDR3 length: 15 amino acids. The V gene's germline CDR1 is MNHEY and CDR2 SMNVEV (reference sequence). CDR3 in amino acids: CASSLLAGGRETQYF. CDR3 nucleotides: TGTGCCAGCAGTTTACTAGCGGGGGGCCGGGAGACCCAGTACTTC.

This clonotype has more than one count but fewer than ten. The V gene is TRBV4-3, the J gene TRBJ2-7, with TRBD2 matching over 7 bases. The CDR3 sequence is 13 residues long. Looked up from germline, CDR1 is LGHNA and CDR2 is YSLEER. V was pared by 1 base and J by 7 bases, with 4 bases of the junction left unmatched. In DNA, the CDR3 is TGCGCCAGCAGCCAAGGGGGGGGTAGGGAGCAGTACTTC. Translating gives CASSQGGGREQYF.

This clonotype was observed many times. The CDR3 DNA sequence: TGTGCCAGCAGTTCAGGACAGGGGGCTTACAATGAGCAGTTCTTC. This translates into CASSSGQGAYNEQFF. The rearrangement links TRBV7-8 to TRBJ2-1, with 11 bases identical to TRBD1. This CDR3 contains 15 residues. The germline CDR1 and CDR2 sequences are SGHVS and FQNEAQ. Germline trimming cut 6 bases from V and 4 bases from J; bases unmatched to any gene: 5. Complete variable domain (other parts from reference TRBV7-8 and TRBJ2-1): GAGVSQSPRYKVAKRGQDVALRCDPISGHVSLFWYQQALGQGPEFLTYFQNEAQLDKSGLPSDRFFAERPEGSVSTLKIQRTQQEDSAVYLCASSSGQGAYNEQFFGPGTRLTVL.

In this sample, this clonotype turned up many times. The chain uses TRBV5-1 and TRBJ2-1; TRBD1 agrees at 11 bases. The CDR3 sequence is 14 residues long. Germline CDR1 SGHRS, CDR2 YFSETQ. V was pared by 4 bases and J by 8 bases, with 5 bases of the junction left unmatched. The chain's CDR3 is CASSTWTGGHEQFF. The CDR3 DNA reads as TGCGCCAGCAGCACATGGACAGGGGGCCATGAGCAGTTCTTC.

The sample holds many counts of this clonotype. The rearrangement links TRBV12-3 or TRBV12-4 to TRBJ1-5; D is undetermined. V gave up 3 bases and J gave up 11 bases, with 11 bases separating them. There are 12 residues in the CDR3. CDR3 amino acids: CASSFSLLSQHF. Written as DNA, the CDR3 is TGTGCCAGCAGTTTCTCACTGCTCTCCCAGCATTTT.

Written as DNA, the CDR3 is TGTGCCAGCACCTACAGACCCAGGGGGGCGAACACCGGGGAGCTGTTTTTT. Translated, it gives CASTYRPRGANTGELFF. The gene calls are TRBV6-2 or TRBV6-3 and TRBJ2-2; maybe TRBD1 (7 bases). This CDR3 has 17 amino acids. Trimming removed 7 bases at V and 0 bases at J, with 18 bases between. Germline CDR1 reads MNHEY; CDR2 reads SVGEGT.

This clonotype showed up just a few times. The chain has TRBV6-5 and TRBJ2-7, with 8 bases fitting TRBD2. This CDR3 region has 15 residues. Germline CDR1 MNHEY, CDR2 SVGAGI. V lost 6 bases to trimming and J lost 1 base; unmatched junction nucleotides: 8. CDR3 residues: CASRYMAGGSYEQYF. The CDR3, as DNA: TGTGCCAGCAGGTACATGGCGGGAGGATCCTACGAGCAGTACTTC.

This clonotype was observed at least ten times. The V call is TRBV4-1, the J call TRBJ2-1; D is unresolved. V was cut by 2 bases and J by 3 bases, with 11 bases left in between. The germline gives CDR1 MGHRA, CDR2 YSYEKL. The CDR3 totals 15 residues. CDR3 residues: CASSQIILDYNEQFF. DNA of the CDR3: TGCGCCAGCAGCCAAATTATCCTGGACTACAATGAGCAGTTCTTC.

This clonotype appeared a few times. The chain has TRBV20-1 and TRBJ2-5; D is perhaps TRBD1 or TRBD2 (5 bases each). The CDR3 contains 15 residues. Trimming pared 3 bases from V and 1 base from J, leaving 15 bases between. Germline CDR1 is DFQATT and CDR2 is SNEGSKA (reference sequence). CDR3 in amino acids: CSASFGAVRQETQYF. CDR3 coding DNA: TGCAGTGCTAGTTTCGGGGCAGTGCGCCAAGAGACCCAGTACTTC.

The CDR3 is CASSSVAGGSVYEQYF. In DNA form, the CDR3 reads TGTGCCAGCAGTTCAGTAGCGGGAGGTAGCGTCTACGAGCAGTACTTC. V gene TRBV27 combines with J gene TRBJ2-7; 10 positions match TRBD2. CDR1 and CDR2 from the germline V gene are MNHEY and SMNVEV (reference sequence). V lost 4 bases to trimming and J lost 3 bases; unmatched junction nucleotides: 9. The CDR3 runs 16 residues.

V and J are TRBV11-2 and TRBJ2-7, with D perhaps assigned TRBD1 or TRBD2 (5 bases each). The CDR3 loop spans 15 amino acids. V shed 1 base and J shed 3 bases, with 13 bases lying between them. Germline V lookup: CDR1 SGHAT, CDR2 FQNNGV. In nucleotides, the CDR3 is TGTGCCAGCAGCTTAGGGACGGGACCACGCTACGAGCAGTACTTC. This sequence encodes CASSLGTGPRYEQYF.

This clonotype occurred many times. The chain carries TRBV6-2 or TRBV6-3 and TRBJ2-2; D may be TRBD2 (6 bases). This CDR3 has 19 residues. CDR1 is MNHEY and CDR2 is SVGEGT in the germline V gene. Deletions cut 5 bases from V and 1 base from J, with 23 bases between. CDR3 in DNA: TGTGCCAGCAGTCACGGGAGATTAGCTTTCGAAGGGAACACCGGGGAGCTGTTTTTT. Encoded protein: CASSHGRLAFEGNTGELFF.

The chain employs TRBV7-2 and TRBJ2-1; perhaps TRBD2 as D (6 bases). Germline V gene lookup returns CDR1 SGHTA and CDR2 FQGNSA. The V end lost 1 base, the J end lost 5 bases, and 15 bases lay between the germline ends. The CDR3 has 16 residues. In nucleotides, the CDR3 is TGTGCCAGCAGCTTAGGAGTAGCAGGAGGGGACAATGAGCAGTTCTTC. Translating gives CASSLGVAGGDNEQFF.

This clonotype was seen only a few times. The chain has TRBV5-1 and TRBJ2-1; TRBD2 matches at 14 bases. With 3 bases clipped from V and 6 bases from J, the junction kept 2 bases outside the gene matches. This CDR3 has 15 residues. The germline gives CDR1 SGHRS, CDR2 YFSETQ. CDR3 protein: CASSWTSGGTNEQFF. The CDR3 bases are TGCGCCAGCAGCTGGACTAGCGGGGGGACCAATGAGCAGTTCTTC.

This clonotype was observed a few times. V gene TRBV11-3 combines with J gene TRBJ1-4; D ambiguous. Looked up from germline, CDR1 is SGHNT and CDR2 is YENEEA. The CDR3 sequence is 15 residues long. V was cut by 1 base and J by 7 bases, with 13 bases left in between. The CDR3 DNA reads TGTGCCAGCAGCTTAGCTCAGGACCTTAGTGAAAAACTGTTTTTT. This gives the protein CASSLAQDLSEKLFF.

This clonotype was counted at least ten times. The gene calls are TRBV7-2 and TRBJ2-3, with 11 bases identical to TRBD2. This CDR3 comprises 19 residues. V dropped 5 bases and J dropped 0; count of bases not matched to a gene: 13. The germline CDR1 and CDR2 sequences are SGHTA and FQGNSA. CDR3 sequence: CASSPFSSGGLWSTDTQYF. DNA for the CDR3: TGTGCCAGCAGCCCGTTCTCTAGCGGGGGGTTGTGGAGCACAGATACGCAGTATTTT. Complete variable domain (other parts from reference TRBV7-2 and TRBJ2-3): GAGVSQSPSNKVTEKGKDVELRCDPISGHTALYWYRQSLGQGLEFLIYFQGNSAPDKSGLPSDRFSAERTGGSVSTLTIQRTQQEDSAVYLCASSPFSSGGLWSTDTQYFGPGTRLTVL.

This clonotype was seen many times. The V call is TRBV27, the J call TRBJ2-1; D might be TRBD1 (6 bases). Trimming shortened V by 5 bases and J by 3 bases, and 17 bases separated the two germline ends. The V gene's germline CDR1 is MNHEY and CDR2 SMNVEV (reference sequence). The CDR3 spans 16 residues. The chain's CDR3 is CASSRYREYGYNEQFF. The CDR3 region has the DNA TGTGCCAGCAGTCGATACAGGGAGTATGGCTACAATGAGCAGTTCTTC.

This clonotype was picked up many times. The gene calls are TRBV28 and TRBJ2-7; D remains ambiguous. This CDR3 contains 12 residues. The V end was cut by 10 bases, the J end by 5 bases, with 15 bases between. Looked up from germline, CDR1 is MDHEN and CDR2 is SYDVKM. CDR3 bases: TGTGCCACCTCTTCTGCAGGCGACGAGCAGTACTTC. This gives the protein CATSSAGDEQYF.

A word on this clonotype: A much larger clone differs by one base, so this may be a read error. CDR3 nucleotide sequence: TGTGCCAGCAGTAAAGGGAGCGCTGAAGCTTTCTTT. Protein: CASSKGSAEAFF. This chain uses TRBV27 with TRBJ1-1; D not resolved. The CDR3 has 12 amino acids. Germline V gives CDR1 MNHEY, CDR2 SMNVEV (reference sequence). V lost 5 bases, J lost 6 bases, and 10 bases lay in between.

V gene TRBV30 combines with J gene TRBJ2-3, with 8 bases aligning to TRBD2. Unmatched junction bases numbered 9, after V lost 0 bases and J lost 4 bases. Per the germline V gene, CDR1 is GTSNPN and CDR2 is SVGIG (reference sequence). CDR3 size: 16 residues. The CDR3 DNA sequence: TGTGCCTGGAGTGTACGAGGCGGGGGGAGCGCAGATACGCAGTATTTT. It codes for CAWSVRGGGSADTQYF.

This clonotype has just a few counts. The chain carries TRBV6-2 or TRBV6-3 and TRBJ2-5; either TRBD1 or TRBD2 may supply D (6 bases each). Germline-derived CDR1 and CDR2 are MNHEY and SVGEGT. V lost 6 bases and J lost 1, with 12 bases in between. CDR3 size: 14 residues. DNA of the CDR3: TGTGCCAGCAGAAAGGGGGGAAGCCAAGAGACCCAGTACTTC. Translated: CASRKGGSQETQYF.

This clonotype was seen a handful of times. This rearrangement joins TRBV19 to TRBJ2-1; 9 positions agree with TRBD2. Trimming cost V 0 bases and J 6 bases; bases outside gene matches: 6. CDR3 length: 16 amino acids. Germline loops: CDR1 LNHDA, CDR2 SQIVND (reference sequence). The CDR3 DNA reads TGTGCCAGTAGTATAGATGTGACTAGCGGAATCAATGAGCAGTTCTTC. Residues: CASSIDVTSGINEQFF.

The V call is TRBV29-1, the J call TRBJ2-7; D perhaps matches TRBD2 (5 bases). This CDR3 region has 16 residues. V lost 1 base and J 4 bases, leaving 20 bases between the germline ends. Germline V gene lookup returns CDR1 SQVTM and CDR2 ANQGSEA. The CDR3 coding sequence is TGCAGCGTTGAAGGTACGGAGGAGAGTACTGGGTACGAGCAGTACTTC. The encoded protein is CSVEGTEESTGYEQYF.

The chain carries TRBV19 and TRBJ2-7, with D unresolved. V shed 2 bases and J shed 0 bases, with 8 bases lying between them. The CDR3 has 14 amino acids. CDR1 and CDR2 (germline): LNHDA, SQIVND (reference sequence). As DNA, the CDR3 is TGTGCCAGTAGTATACTTCCGGACTCCTACGAGCAGTACTTC. This codes for CASSILPDSYEQYF.

V gene TRBV6-1 combines with J gene TRBJ1-5, with 11 bases aligning to TRBD1. Looked up from germline, CDR1 is MNHNS and CDR2 is SASEGT. The J segment lost 8 bases and the V segment lost 6 bases, leaving 6 bases of the junction unmatched. This CDR3 is 14 amino acids long. Written as DNA, the CDR3 is TGTGCCAGCAGCAAGGGACAGGGGGTAGAGCCCCAGCATTTT. It yields the protein CASSKGQGVEPQHF.

The chain joins TRBV13 to TRBJ2-5; no definite D call. The germline V and J ends were trimmed by 1 base and 5 bases, with 8 bases remaining between them. Germline CDR1 is PRHDT and CDR2 is FYEKMQ (reference sequence). The CDR3 extends over 13 amino acids. The CDR3 sequence is CASSLVQDETQYF. The DNA of the CDR3 is TGTGCCAGCAGCTTAGTTCAGGATGAGACCCAGTACTTC.

This clonotype was picked up many times. The chain couples TRBV28 to TRBJ1-2; unclear D gene. In germline, CDR1 is MDHEN, CDR2 SYDVKM. This CDR3 is 12 amino acids long. Trimming cost V 2 bases and J 7 bases, with 8 bases left between them. Here the CDR3 DNA reads TGTGCCAGCAGTTTAGGAGGGTTTGGCTACACCTTC. Translating gives CASSLGGFGYTF.

This clonotype was found many times. V is TRBV10-3 and J is TRBJ1-1; possibly TRBD1 for D (5 bases). V dropped 3 bases and J dropped 0 bases, with 11 bases sitting between them. From germline, CDR1 is ENHRY and CDR2 SYGVKD. CDR3 length: 15 amino acids. The CDR3 region is CAISDWRGMNTEAFF. CDR3 DNA sequence: TGTGCCATCAGTGATTGGAGGGGAATGAACACTGAAGCTTTCTTT.

The sample holds a few counts of this clonotype. This CDR3 reads CASTPPQIERADTQYF. The CDR3 nucleotides are TGTGCCAGCACCCCACCCCAAATAGAGCGGGCCGATACGCAGTATTTT. The rearrangement links TRBV6-2 or TRBV6-3 to TRBJ2-3; tentatively, D is TRBD2 (6 bases). Germline values: CDR1 MNHEY, CDR2 SVGEGT. The CDR3 totals 16 residues. Trimming removed 7 bases at V and 6 bases at J, with 23 bases between.